Listed below are T cell receptor beta chains from one sample, sequenced in a study of T cells in Graves' hyperthyroidism and ophthalmopathy. Each CDR3 protein gets one entry after TCRdb re-called the multiplex PCR reads with MiXCR. The sample yields hundreds of thousands of distinct CDR3 sequences, 20% seen once. The sample consisted of blood. These receptors were obtained from a man aged 40-49 years with Graves' ophthalmopathy. The conserved cysteine and the conserved F or W are not part of the CDR3 here. Fields, in order: clone size, V gene, J gene, CDR3 protein. The size of a clone is reported for some rows only, either as once, few or many, or as a class for expanded clones.

.	TRBV5-4	TRBJ2-1	ASSLGGASSYNEQF
.	TRBV7-3	TRBJ2-3	ASSLRGGAADTQY
few	TRBV29-1	TRBJ1-4	SVPSGGASEKLF
.	TRBV5-1	TRBJ2-1	ASSYGGAGNEQF
.	TRBV12-3/TRBV12-4	TRBJ1-3	ASSLSGGGNTIY
few	TRBV20-1	TRBJ2-3	SAIDRGTDTQY
.	TRBV5-6	TRBJ1-2	ASSFLQDRRYYGYT
many	TRBV11-2	TRBJ2-1	ASSLNRNEQF
few	TRBV6-2/TRBV6-3	TRBJ2-7	ASTHRGRHEQY
.	TRBV5-1	TRBJ2-6	ASSLATSTGFGANVLT
many	TRBV2	TRBJ2-1	AISTTELYNEQF
.	TRBV9	TRBJ2-5	ASSVGSSGGQETQY
.	TRBV6-5	TRBJ2-7	ASSSPDREIYEQY
.	TRBV5-1	TRBJ1-2	ASSLGGAGNGYT
many	TRBV2	TRBJ1-2	ASSDGTGGTNGYT
.	TRBV5-6	TRBJ1-2	ASRKDLDYGYT
many	TRBV7-2	TRBJ2-3	ASSLLAGEDTQY
few	TRBV6-1	TRBJ1-1	ASGGRANTEAF
many	TRBV5-1	TRBJ1-5	ASSLGGAKNQPQH
.	TRBV29-1	TRBJ2-1	SVDGSPTNNEQF
.	TRBV11-2	TRBJ2-3	ASSRGLAGVVDTQY
.	TRBV20-1	TRBJ2-5	SAKPGLAEETQY
few	TRBV24-1	TRBJ2-5	ATSEAGAQETQY
few	TRBV28	TRBJ2-5	ASSSTGLRETQY
many	TRBV11-2	TRBJ2-7	ASSLVGAGGPDEQY
many	TRBV28	TRBJ2-7	ASNHQRGLGTGNDEQY
once	TRBV28	TRBJ1-5	ASSGTGFSNQPQH
.	TRBV3-1	TRBJ2-7	ASSQVGAGAEQY
.	TRBV5-4	TRBJ2-2	ASSPGGQGDTGELF
many	TRBV27	TRBJ2-7	ASSLHRGYEQY
.	TRBV9	TRBJ1-6	ASSVEGPGPRSPLH
.	TRBV19	TRBJ1-1	ASSPRGRGTEAF
many	TRBV6-2/TRBV6-3	TRBJ2-7	ASSYPHEPAGVSGTYEQY
.	TRBV6-2/TRBV6-3	TRBJ2-7	ASSYLAVTYEQY
once	TRBV3-1	TRBJ1-1	ASSQFMNTEAF
few	TRBV18	TRBJ2-1	ASSPQSSFRGRYNEQF
.	TRBV9	TRBJ1-6	ASSPESSYNSPLH
.	TRBV19	TRBJ1-2	ASSIRGQTYGYT
many	TRBV9	TRBJ2-3	ASSPHPTIRPRGDTQY
.	TRBV28	TRBJ1-2	ASTLEARGAGYT